One sample yielded the 14 T cell receptor beta chains listed below, sequenced in a study of shared clonotypes between healthy human individuals. Terminally differentiated effector memory CD45RA+ cells were left out of the naive CD8 fraction, which was CD45RO-negative and positively selected for CCR7. TCRdb keeps only in-frame clones here, not all; method: immunoSEQ multiplex PCR. The profile shows about 610,000 clones, 90% to 97% of them singletons. What was sequenced was naive CD8+ T cells sorted from blood. The origin of the receptors is a woman aged 25 to 45 in good health.

A word on this clone: Other DNA sequences of this sample code for an identical CDR3. The V and J genes are TRBV11-2 and TRBJ2-6; D remains ambiguous. Germline CDR1 is SGHAT and CDR2 is FQNNGV. Trimming removed 5 bases at V and 5 bases at J, with 16 bases between. The CDR3 has 16 residues. CDR3 in DNA: TGTGCCAGCAGCCTAAAGCAACAAAGTCGGGCCAACGTCCTGACTTTC. Protein product: CASSLKQQSRANVLTF. The full variable domain, in which reference TRBV11-2 and TRBJ2-6 provide the parts outside the CDR3, is EAGVAQSPRYKIIEKRQSVAFWCNPISGHATLYWYQQILGQGPKLLIQFQNNGVVDDSQLPKDRFSAERLKGVDSTLKIQPAKLEDSAVYLCASSLKQQSRANVLTFGAGSRLTVL.

The chain has TRBV21-1 and TRBJ1-1. TRBV21-1 is given as a pseudogene. The CDR3 is 15 amino acids. This CDR3 reads CASSTQGTGGTEAFF. DNA for the CDR3: TGTGCCAGCAGCACCCAAGGGACCGGGGGCACTGAAGCTTTCTTT.

The genes are TRBV5-6 and TRBJ2-7; no reliable D call. From germline, CDR1 is SGHDT and CDR2 YYEEEE. V was pared by 7 bases and J by 5 bases, with 10 bases between. This CDR3 spans 11 amino acids. The CDR3 DNA reads TGTGCCAGCCAACTGGTCCACGAGCAGTACTTC. The encoded protein is CASQLVHEQYF.

V is TRBV28 and J is TRBJ2-3; 9 nucleotides agree with TRBD2. Germline V gene data show CDR1 as MDHEN and CDR2 as SYDVKM. The junction had 9 bases not matched to a gene; V was cut back by 4 bases and J by 1 base. The CDR3 has 17 residues. CDR3 protein: CASSSPPTSGRTDTQYF. The CDR3 DNA sequence: TGTGCCAGCAGTTCCCCTCCGACTAGCGGACGCACAGATACGCAGTATTTT. The full variable domain, its missing parts supplied by reference TRBV28 and TRBJ2-3, is DVKVTQSSRYLVKRTGEKVFLECVQDMDHENMFWYRQDPGLGLRLIYFSYDVKMKEKGDIPEGYSVSREKKERFSLILESASTNQTSMYLCASSSPPTSGRTDTQYFGPGTRLTVL.

CDR3 nucleotide sequence: TGTGCCAGCAGCTTACAGGGGGCAGCCTACGAGCAGTACTTC. As protein: CASSLQGAAYEQYF. V usage is TRBV7-9 and J usage is TRBJ2-7, with TRBD1 matching 8 bases. The CDR3 is 14 amino acids. V shed 2 bases, J shed 2 bases, and the junction held 2 bases outside the gene matches. From germline, CDR1 is SEHNR and CDR2 FQNEAQ (reference sequence). Filled out from reference TRBV7-9 and TRBJ2-7, the complete variable domain reads DTGVSQNPRHKITKRGQNVTFRCDPISEHNRLYWYRQTLGQGPEFLTYFQNEAQLEKSRLLSDRFSAERPKGSFSTLEIQRTEQGDSAMYLCASSLQGAAYEQYFGPGTRLTVT.

The V gene is TRBV15, the J gene TRBJ1-2; 9 nucleotides agree with TRBD1. Trimming cost V 3 bases and J 8 bases; bases outside gene matches: 10. This CDR3 is 15 amino acids long. Germline V gene lookup returns CDR1 LNHNV and CDR2 YYDKDF (reference sequence). CDR3 nucleotide sequence: TGTGCCACCAGCAGCACCGGGACAGGGTTTGGGGGCTACACCTTC. This translates into CATSSTGTGFGGYTF. The entire variable domain, with the rest obtained from reference TRBV15 and TRBJ1-2, is as follows: DAMVIQNPRYQVTQFGKPVTLSCSQTLNHNVMYWYQQKSSQAPKLLFHYYDKDFNNEADTPDNFQSRRPNTSFCFLDIRSPGLGDTAMYLCATSSTGTGFGGYTFGSGTRLTVV.

The rearrangement links TRBV10-2 to TRBJ2-1; D uncertain. The CDR3 runs to 13 residues. Germline V gene data show CDR1 as WSHSY and CDR2 as SAAADI. Trimming pared 6 bases from V and 0 bases from J, leaving 6 bases between. Here the CDR3 DNA reads TGCGCCAGCAGCGCGAGCTCCTACAATGAGCAGTTCTTC. This codes for CASSASSYNEQFF.

The V and J genes are TRBV11-2 and TRBJ2-3; D is perhaps TRBD2 (5 bases). CDR1 is SGHAT and CDR2 is FQNNGV in the germline V gene. The CDR3 covers 15 residues. V lost 1 base and J lost 3, with 11 bases in between. CDR3 region: CASSLVARETDTQYF. DNA of the CDR3: TGTGCCAGCAGCTTAGTAGCGAGGGAGACAGATACGCAGTATTTT.

V gene TRBV28 combines with J gene TRBJ1-5; D unclear. Per the germline V gene, CDR1 is MDHEN and CDR2 is SYDVKM. Trimming stripped 2 bases from V and 3 bases from J, with 11 bases between. This CDR3 comprises 15 residues. In nucleotides, the CDR3 is TGTGCCAGCAGTTTAAGAGACGGCCTCAATCAGCCCCAGCATTTT. It yields the protein CASSLRDGLNQPQHF. The variable domain in full, completed from reference TRBV28 and TRBJ1-5, reads DVKVTQSSRYLVKRTGEKVFLECVQDMDHENMFWYRQDPGLGLRLIYFSYDVKMKEKGDIPEGYSVSREKKERFSLILESASTNQTSMYLCASSLRDGLNQPQHFGDGTRLSIL.

This chain uses TRBV28 with TRBJ2-3; D unclear. The V and J ends lost 5 bases and 0 bases respectively, with 15 bases between them. This CDR3 comprises 16 residues. Germline-derived CDR1 and CDR2 are MDHEN and SYDVKM. This CDR3 is CASSPTYRASTDTQYF. The CDR3 DNA sequence: TGTGCCAGCAGTCCAACCTACCGTGCTAGCACAGATACGCAGTATTTT.

The chain joins TRBV25-1 to TRBJ1-2, with 12 positions matching TRBD1. This CDR3 has 17 residues. The germline gives CDR1 MGHDK, CDR2 SYGVNS. V lost 2 bases, J lost 8 bases, and 12 bases stayed unmatched. The CDR3 bases are TGTGCCAGCAGTGAAATTTTGTCGGGACAGGGGGCAGGGGGCTACACCTTC. Protein sequence: CASSEILSGQGAGGYTF.

The chain employs TRBV28 and TRBJ1-6, with D possibly TRBD1 on 5 matching bases. The germline V and J ends were trimmed by 2 bases and 7 bases, with 12 bases remaining between them. CDR1 and CDR2 (germline): MDHEN, SYDVKM. The CDR3 extends over 15 amino acids. CDR3 region: CASSLAGARNSPLHF. As DNA, the CDR3 is TGTGCCAGCAGTTTAGCTGGGGCGAGAAATTCACCCCTCCACTTT. The whole variable domain, filled in from reference TRBV28 and TRBJ1-6, reads DVKVTQSSRYLVKRTGEKVFLECVQDMDHENMFWYRQDPGLGLRLIYFSYDVKMKEKGDIPEGYSVSREKKERFSLILESASTNQTSMYLCASSLAGARNSPLHFGNGTRLTVT.

This clone was observed once. This chain links TRBV9 with TRBJ2-2, with 7 nucleotides matching TRBD2. The CDR3 sequence is 18 residues long. After removal of 7 bases from V and 7 bases from J, the junction contained 22 bases not matched to a gene. Per the germline V gene, CDR1 is SGDLS and CDR2 is YYNGEE. In DNA, the CDR3 is TGTGCCAGCGCTGACAGAACGGGGCTAGCGGAGGGCAACGGGGAGCTGTTTTTT. Amino acids: CASADRTGLAEGNGELFF.

The chain is built from TRBV7-9 and TRBJ1-1, with D unclear. The germline V gene encodes CDR1 SEHNR and CDR2 FQNEAQ (reference sequence). V lost 5 bases to trimming and J lost 6 bases, with 13 bases between them. The CDR3 spans 13 residues. CDR3 residues: CASSRGMAPEAFF. The CDR3 DNA follows: TGTGCCAGCAGCCGCGGCATGGCTCCTGAAGCTTTCTTT.